These T cell receptor beta chains were read from a single sample in a study of T cell responses to AZD1222 COVID-19 vaccine. The protocol was immunoSEQ multiplex PCR, while the TCRdb copy is restricted to in-frame clones and leaves out a portion. The data show around 54,000 clones, 86% seen once. The sequencing here drew on peripheral blood, taken 28 days after the second AZD1222 dose. The receptors shown here come from an adult who received the AZD1222 COVID-19 vaccine. The CDR3 runs from the conserved cysteine through the conserved F or W. Fields, in order: CDR3 DNA, CDR3 protein, CDR3 length, D gene, J gene, V gene, clone size. A D gene is named only where the DNA matches it firmly. The size of a clone is reported for some rows only, either as once, few or many, or as a class for expanded clones.

TGTGCCACCAGTGATTTGGGGAATGGGGGTAAAGAGACCCAGTACTTC,CATSDLGNGGKETQYF,16,.,TRBJ2-5,TRBV24-1,few
TGTGCCAGCAGCTTAATGGGGCTGAACACTGAAGCTTTCTTT,CASSLMGLNTEAFF,14,.,TRBJ1-1,TRBV7-2,.
TGTGCCAGCTGCTGGCAGGTGAACACTGAAGCTTTCTTT,CASCWQVNTEAFF,13,.,TRBJ1-1,TRBV6-5,once
TGCAGCGTTAGTCCAGGGGTCGGAACTGAAGCTTTCTTT,CSVSPGVGTEAFF,13,.,TRBJ1-1,TRBV29-1,few
TGTGCCAGCAGCTTGCTGGGAGCGGACCTACGGGAGCAGTACTTC,CASSLLGADLREQYF,15,.,TRBJ2-7,TRBV5-5,.
TGTGCCAGCAGCGGGACGACTAGCGGGAGCGGAGATACGCAGTATTTT,CASSGTTSGSGDTQYF,16,TRBD2,TRBJ2-3,TRBV5-6,.
TGTGCCACCAGCAGGGAAGGAGGCTATGGCTACACCTTC,CATSREGGYGYTF,13,.,TRBJ1-2,TRBV15,.
TGTGCCAGCAGCCAAAGGGGGGGTAATGAAAAACTGTTTTTT,CASSQRGGNEKLFF,14,.,TRBJ1-4,TRBV3-1/TRBV3-2,.
TGTGCCAGCAGTTTAGGGGGGGACCAAGAGACCCAGTACTTC,CASSLGGDQETQYF,14,.,TRBJ2-5,TRBV6-5,.
TGTGCCAGCAGCCAAGATGTAACTAGCGGGAGGGAGACCCAGTACTTC,CASSQDVTSGRETQYF,16,TRBD2,TRBJ2-5,TRBV3-1/TRBV3-2,.
TGTGCCTCCAACTTCGGGGCCAACGTCCTGACTTTC,CASNFGANVLTF,12,.,TRBJ2-6,TRBV19,.
TGCGCCAGCAGCTTGGCGGCTAGCGGGGGGGCCTTAGATAATGAGCAGTTCTTC,CASSLAASGGALDNEQFF,18,TRBD2,TRBJ2-1,TRBV5-1,once
TGTGCCAGCAGCTTAGGGGTCACCGGGGAGCTGTTTTTT,CASSLGVTGELFF,13,.,TRBJ2-2,TRBV11-3,.
TGTGCCAGTAGTACCACGGAGGTTCAGCCCCAGCATTTT,CASSTTEVQPQHF,13,.,TRBJ1-5,TRBV19,.
TGCAGCGTTGGGCTAGGTTACGAGCAGTACTTC,CSVGLGYEQYF,11,.,TRBJ2-7,TRBV29-1,.
TGTGCCAGCAGCCAAGATCCGGGAGGATTGGGGGGTGAGCAGTTCTTC,CASSQDPGGLGGEQFF,16,TRBD2,TRBJ2-1,TRBV3-1/TRBV3-2,.
TGTGCCAGCAGTTTACGGGGGCTGAGGACTAATGAAAAACTGTTTTTT,CASSLRGLRTNEKLFF,16,.,TRBJ1-4,TRBV28,.
TGTGCCAGCACGCCACTGAGCTCCTACAATGAGCAGTTCTTC,CASTPLSSYNEQFF,14,.,TRBJ2-1,TRBV9,.
TGTGCCAGCAGTTACTCTAACACTGAAGCTTTCTTT,CASSYSNTEAFF,12,.,TRBJ1-1,TRBV6-2/TRBV6-3,.
TGTGCCAGTAGCACCCGGACTAGCGGGAGCGGGGAGACCCAGTACTTC,CASSTRTSGSGETQYF,16,TRBD2,TRBJ2-5,TRBV19,.
TGCGCCAGCAGAAGGGGTAGAACCGGGGAGCTGTTTTTT,CASRRGRTGELFF,13,.,TRBJ2-2,TRBV5-1,.
TGTGCCAGTAGTCCGGGACCGCGGGGTTCACCCCTCCACTTT,CASSPGPRGSPLHF,14,.,TRBJ1-6,TRBV19,.
TGTGCCAGCAGCCAAGGGGGTGGGATCCGCCAAGAGACCCAGTACTTC,CASSQGGGIRQETQYF,16,.,TRBJ2-5,TRBV5-4,.
TGTGCCAGCAGTCCCGACAGCCAAGAGACCCAGTACTTC,CASSPDSQETQYF,13,.,TRBJ2-5,TRBV6-2/TRBV6-3,.
TGTGCCAGCAGCCTCGGCACCGGGGAGCTGTTTTTT,CASSLGTGELFF,12,.,TRBJ2-2,TRBV3-1/TRBV3-2,.
TGTGCCAGCAGCCTCGAAAGGAACACTGAAGCTTTCTTT,CASSLERNTEAFF,13,.,TRBJ1-1,TRBV7-9,.
TGTGCCAGCTCCCCGGGCGCTTCATACAACTATGGCTACACCTTC,CASSPGASYNYGYTF,15,.,TRBJ1-2,TRBV18,.
TGTGCCAGTAGTGATAGCGGGAGAAGGCTGTACTTC,CASSDSGRRLYF,12,TRBD2,TRBJ2-7,TRBV19,once
TGTGCCAGTAGTATCCTCGGTAACCCTAGCACAGATACGCAGTATTTT,CASSILGNPSTDTQYF,16,.,TRBJ2-3,TRBV19,.
TGTGCCAGCAGTTTTCAGGGTGGCGACGAGCAGTACTTC,CASSFQGGDEQYF,13,.,TRBJ2-7,TRBV28,.
TGTGCCAGCAGCTCGGGACTAGCCGACGGGGGGGAGCTGTTTTTT,CASSSGLADGGELFF,15,TRBD2,TRBJ2-2,TRBV7-2,.
TGCGCCAGCAGCGTTCGGGGGACTAGCGGCACAGATACGCAGTATTTT,CASSVRGTSGTDTQYF,16,TRBD2,TRBJ2-3,TRBV5-1,.
TGTGCCAGCAGAACAACAACAGGCGGCAGAGCTGAAGCTTTCTTT,CASRTTTGGRAEAFF,15,.,TRBJ1-1,TRBV6-4,once
TGTGCCAGCAGCTTAGGGACTGGCACAGATACGCAGTATTTT,CASSLGTGTDTQYF,14,.,TRBJ2-3,TRBV7-3,.
TGCGCCAGCAGCAGGACAGGCTACGAGCAGTACTTC,CASSRTGYEQYF,12,TRBD1,TRBJ2-7,TRBV5-1,few
TGTGCCAGCAGCCCGAATTACTCTGGAAACACCATATATTTT,CASSPNYSGNTIYF,14,.,TRBJ1-3,TRBV3-1/TRBV3-2,.
TGTGCCAGCAGTTATACGGTCTCCTACGAGCAGTACTTC,CASSYTVSYEQYF,13,.,TRBJ2-7,TRBV6-5,.
TGTGCCAGCAGCTTGGACAGGGACACTGAAGCTTTCTTT,CASSLDRDTEAFF,13,.,TRBJ1-1,TRBV5-4,.
TGTGCCAGCAGCCAAGAGGTATACGTCTCCTACGAGCAGTACTTC,CASSQEVYVSYEQYF,15,.,TRBJ2-7,TRBV3-1/TRBV3-2,.
TGTGCCAGCAGCTCGACAGGGGCGTACCGGCCCCAGCATTTT,CASSSTGAYRPQHF,14,TRBD1,TRBJ1-5,TRBV28,.
TGTGCCAGCAGCTTTACCACGGGACAGGGTTATGGCTACACCTTC,CASSFTTGQGYGYTF,15,TRBD1,TRBJ1-2,TRBV7-2,.
TGTGCCAGCAGCCCGGGGGGACTGAGCAATCAGCCCCAGCATTTT,CASSPGGLSNQPQHF,15,.,TRBJ1-5,TRBV7-2,.
TGTGCCAGCGGGGCGAACTTGGGTAATTCACCCCTCCACTTT,CASGANLGNSPLHF,14,.,TRBJ1-6,TRBV6-5,.
TGTGCCAGCAGTCCACTCCCTCAGGACTACAACAATGAGCAGTTCTTC,CASSPLPQDYNNEQFF,16,.,TRBJ2-1,TRBV27,.
TGTGCCAGCAGTTTCCCTCAGGGGAGGGGCTACACCTTC,CASSFPQGRGYTF,13,.,TRBJ1-2,TRBV28,once
TGTGCCAGCACCTACGACAACTATGGCTACACCTTC,CASTYDNYGYTF,12,.,TRBJ1-2,TRBV2,.
TGTGCCAGCAGTCCGGCGAGCTCCTACAATGAGCAGTTCTTC,CASSPASSYNEQFF,14,.,TRBJ2-1,TRBV6-6,.
TGTGCCAGCAGCGGGACAAACGAAAAACTGTTTTTT,CASSGTNEKLFF,12,.,TRBJ1-4,TRBV7-9,.
TGTGCCAGCAGCGTAGGCGACGAGCAGTACTTC,CASSVGDEQYF,11,.,TRBJ2-7,TRBV9,.
TGTGCCAGCAGTAGCGGGAGGGACACCGGGGAGCTGTTTTTT,CASSSGRDTGELFF,14,TRBD2,TRBJ2-2,TRBV6-2/TRBV6-3,medium-sized
TGTGCCAGCAGTGCCAACGGAGAGCAGTACTTC,CASSANGEQYF,11,.,TRBJ2-7,TRBV2,.
TGTGCCAGCAGCTTGGCACGGAACACTGAAGCTTTCTTT,CASSLARNTEAFF,13,.,TRBJ1-1,TRBV5-4,.
TGTGCCACCCATAGGGACTTTGAGGCGGGAGATACGCAGTATTTT,CATHRDFEAGDTQYF,15,.,TRBJ2-3,TRBV10-3,.
TGTGCCAGCAGCCAGAACTACGAGCAGTACTTC,CASSQNYEQYF,11,.,TRBJ2-7,TRBV28,.
TGCGCCAGCAGCTTAAGTACCTCTAGCGGGGGGGCAAATGAGCAGTTCTTC,CASSLSTSSGGANEQFF,17,TRBD2,TRBJ2-1,TRBV5-1,.